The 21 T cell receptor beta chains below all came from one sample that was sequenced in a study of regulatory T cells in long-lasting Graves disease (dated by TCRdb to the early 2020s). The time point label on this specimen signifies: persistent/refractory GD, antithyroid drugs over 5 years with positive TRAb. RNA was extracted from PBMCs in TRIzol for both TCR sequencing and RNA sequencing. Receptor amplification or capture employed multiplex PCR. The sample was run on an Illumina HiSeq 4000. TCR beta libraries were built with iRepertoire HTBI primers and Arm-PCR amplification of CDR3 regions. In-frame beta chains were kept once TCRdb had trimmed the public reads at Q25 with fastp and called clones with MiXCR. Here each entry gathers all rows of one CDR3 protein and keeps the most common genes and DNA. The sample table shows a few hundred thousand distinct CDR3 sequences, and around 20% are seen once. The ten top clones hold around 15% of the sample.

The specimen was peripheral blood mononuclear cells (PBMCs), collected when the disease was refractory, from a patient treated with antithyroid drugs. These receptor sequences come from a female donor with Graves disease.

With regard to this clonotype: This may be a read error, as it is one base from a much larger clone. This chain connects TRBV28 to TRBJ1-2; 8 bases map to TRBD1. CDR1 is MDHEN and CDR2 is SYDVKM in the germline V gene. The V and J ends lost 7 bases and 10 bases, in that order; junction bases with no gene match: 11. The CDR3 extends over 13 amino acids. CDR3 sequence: CASTPSRGRDYTF. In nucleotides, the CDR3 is TGTGCCAGCACCCCAAGCAGGGGGCGCGACTACACCTTC.

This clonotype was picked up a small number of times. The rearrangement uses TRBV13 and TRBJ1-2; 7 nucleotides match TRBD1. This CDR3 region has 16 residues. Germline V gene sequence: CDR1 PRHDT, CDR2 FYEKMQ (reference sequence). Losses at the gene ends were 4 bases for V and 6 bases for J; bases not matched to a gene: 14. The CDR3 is CASSSPFGQTGDGYTF. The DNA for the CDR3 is TGTGCCAGCAGCTCACCCTTTGGGCAAACAGGGGATGGCTACACCTTC. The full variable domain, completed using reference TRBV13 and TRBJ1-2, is AAGVIQSPRHLIKEKRETATLKCYPIPRHDTVYWYQQGPGQDPQFLISFYEKMQSDKGSIPDRFSAQQFSDYHSELNMSSLELGDSALYFCASSSPFGQTGDGYTFGSGTRLTVV.

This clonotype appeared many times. The DNA of the CDR3 is TGTGCCAGTCTCGGGAACGAGGAGACCCAGTACTTC. This gives the protein CASLGNEETQYF. V and J are TRBV3-1 and TRBJ2-5; a possible D gene is TRBD2 (5 bases). The germline gives CDR1 LGHDT, CDR2 YNNKEL (reference sequence). The CDR3 has 12 amino acids. V shed 9 bases and J shed 5 bases, with 13 bases lying between them.

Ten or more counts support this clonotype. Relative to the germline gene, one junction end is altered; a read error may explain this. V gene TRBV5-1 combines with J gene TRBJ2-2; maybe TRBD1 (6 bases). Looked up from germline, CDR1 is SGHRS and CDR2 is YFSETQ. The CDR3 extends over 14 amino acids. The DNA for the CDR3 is TGTGCCAGCAGCTTCGCAGGGGATACCGGGGAGCTGTTTTTT. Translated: CASSFAGDTGELFF.

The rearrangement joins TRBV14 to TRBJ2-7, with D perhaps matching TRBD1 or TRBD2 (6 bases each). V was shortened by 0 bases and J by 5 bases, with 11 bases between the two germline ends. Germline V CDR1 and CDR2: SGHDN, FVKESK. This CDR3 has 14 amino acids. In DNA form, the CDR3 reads TGTGCCAGCAGCCAAGATACGGGGGCCAACGAGCAGTACTTC. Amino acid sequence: CASSQDTGANEQYF.

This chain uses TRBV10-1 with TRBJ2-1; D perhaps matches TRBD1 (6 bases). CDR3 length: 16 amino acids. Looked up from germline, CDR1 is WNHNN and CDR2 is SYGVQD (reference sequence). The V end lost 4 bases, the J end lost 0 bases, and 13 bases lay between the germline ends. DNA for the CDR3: TGCGCCAGCAGTGGGGTATCGGACAGCTCCTACAATGAGCAGTTCTTC. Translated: CASSGVSDSSYNEQFF.

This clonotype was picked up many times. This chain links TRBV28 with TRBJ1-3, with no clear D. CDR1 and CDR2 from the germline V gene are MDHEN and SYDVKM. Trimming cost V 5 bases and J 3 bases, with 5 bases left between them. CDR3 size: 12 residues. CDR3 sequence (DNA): TGTGCCAGCAGTCCCCGTGGAAACACCATATATTTT. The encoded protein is CASSPRGNTIYF. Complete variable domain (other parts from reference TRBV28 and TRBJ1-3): DVKVTQSSRYLVKRTGEKVFLECVQDMDHENMFWYRQDPGLGLRLIYFSYDVKMKEKGDIPEGYSVSREKKERFSLILESASTNQTSMYLCASSPRGNTIYFGEGSWLTVV.

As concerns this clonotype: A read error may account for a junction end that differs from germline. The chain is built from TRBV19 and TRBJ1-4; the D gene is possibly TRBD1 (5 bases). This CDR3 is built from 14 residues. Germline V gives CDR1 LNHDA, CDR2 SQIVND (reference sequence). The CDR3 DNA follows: TGTGCCGGTAGTGTCCGGGACGGTAATGAAAAACTGTTTTTT. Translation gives CAGSVRDGNEKLFF.

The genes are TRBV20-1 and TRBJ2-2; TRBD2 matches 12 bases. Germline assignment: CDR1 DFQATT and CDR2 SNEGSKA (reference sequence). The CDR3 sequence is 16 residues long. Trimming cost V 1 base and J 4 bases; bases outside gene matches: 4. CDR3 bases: TGCAGTGCTAGAGGCCAGACTAGCGGGAGCACCGGGGAGCTGTTTTTT. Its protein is CSARGQTSGSTGELFF.

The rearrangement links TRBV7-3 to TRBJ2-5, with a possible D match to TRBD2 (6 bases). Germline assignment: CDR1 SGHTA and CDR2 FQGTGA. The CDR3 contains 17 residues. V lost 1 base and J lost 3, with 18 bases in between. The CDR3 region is CASSLRLTGVLEETQYF. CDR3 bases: TGTGCCAGCAGCTTAAGATTAACGGGAGTCTTGGAAGAGACCCAGTACTTC.

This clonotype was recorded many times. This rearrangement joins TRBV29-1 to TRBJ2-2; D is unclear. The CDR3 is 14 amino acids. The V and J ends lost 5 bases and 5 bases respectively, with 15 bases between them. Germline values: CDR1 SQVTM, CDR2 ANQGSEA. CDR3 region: CSVSPDDWTGELFF. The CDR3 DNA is TGCAGCGTTTCACCGGACGATTGGACCGGGGAGCTGTTTTTT.

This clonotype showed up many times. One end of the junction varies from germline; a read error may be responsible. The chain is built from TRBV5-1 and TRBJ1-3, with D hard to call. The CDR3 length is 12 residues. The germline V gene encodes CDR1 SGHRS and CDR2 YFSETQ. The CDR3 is CASSLEGNTIYF. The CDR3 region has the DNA TGTGCCAGCAGCTTGGAAGGAAACACCATATATTTT.

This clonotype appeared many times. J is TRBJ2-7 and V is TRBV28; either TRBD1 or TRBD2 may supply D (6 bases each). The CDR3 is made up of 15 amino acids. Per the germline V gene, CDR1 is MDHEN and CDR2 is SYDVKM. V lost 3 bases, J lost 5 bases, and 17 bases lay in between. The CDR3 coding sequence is TGTGCCAGCAGTTTCGGGGGCCTCAAAAAACACGAGCAGTACTTC. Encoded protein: CASSFGGLKKHEQYF. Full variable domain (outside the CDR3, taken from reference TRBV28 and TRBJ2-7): DVKVTQSSRYLVKRTGEKVFLECVQDMDHENMFWYRQDPGLGLRLIYFSYDVKMKEKGDIPEGYSVSREKKERFSLILESASTNQTSMYLCASSFGGLKKHEQYFGPGTRLTVT.

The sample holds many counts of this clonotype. CDR3 sequence: CASSSGQGGESLHF. CDR3 DNA sequence: TGTGCCAGCAGTTCGGGACAGGGGGGTGAGTCCCTCCACTTT. The gene calls are TRBV27 and TRBJ1-6; 11 nucleotides line up with TRBD1. The CDR3 loop spans 14 amino acids. CDR1 is MNHEY, CDR2 SMNVEV, per germline (reference sequence). The V and J ends lost 4 bases and 14 bases, in that order; junction bases with no gene match: 7.

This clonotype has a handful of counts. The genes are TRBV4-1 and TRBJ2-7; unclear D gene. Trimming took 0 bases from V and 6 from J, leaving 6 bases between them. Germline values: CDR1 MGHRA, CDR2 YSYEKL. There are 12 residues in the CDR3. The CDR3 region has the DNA TGCGCCAGCAGCCAAGAGTACGGCGAGCAGTACTTC. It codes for CASSQEYGEQYF.

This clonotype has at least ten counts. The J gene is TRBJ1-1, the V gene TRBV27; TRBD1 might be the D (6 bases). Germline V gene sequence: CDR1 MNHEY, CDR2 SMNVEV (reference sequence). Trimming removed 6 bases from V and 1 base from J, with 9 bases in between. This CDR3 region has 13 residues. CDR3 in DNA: TGTGCCAGCAGGAGACAGGAGAACACTGAAGCTTTCTTT. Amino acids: CASRRQENTEAFF.

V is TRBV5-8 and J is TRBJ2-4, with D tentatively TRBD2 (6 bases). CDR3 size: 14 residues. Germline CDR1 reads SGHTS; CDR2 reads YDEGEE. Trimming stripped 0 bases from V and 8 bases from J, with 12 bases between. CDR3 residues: CASSLAGGNHIQYF. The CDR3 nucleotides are TGTGCCAGCAGCTTGGCCGGCGGGAATCACATTCAGTACTTC.

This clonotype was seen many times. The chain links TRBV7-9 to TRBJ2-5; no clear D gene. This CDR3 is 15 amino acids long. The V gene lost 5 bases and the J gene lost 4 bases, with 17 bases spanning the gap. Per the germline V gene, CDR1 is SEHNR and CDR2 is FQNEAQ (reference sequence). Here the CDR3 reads CASSPSQITVETQYF. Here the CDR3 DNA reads TGTGCCAGCAGCCCTTCGCAGATCACCGTAGAGACCCAGTACTTC.

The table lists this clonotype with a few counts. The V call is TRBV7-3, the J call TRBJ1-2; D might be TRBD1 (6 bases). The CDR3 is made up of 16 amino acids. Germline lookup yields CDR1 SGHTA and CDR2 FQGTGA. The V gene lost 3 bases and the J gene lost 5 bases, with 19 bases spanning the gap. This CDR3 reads CASSLYEEQGNYGYTF. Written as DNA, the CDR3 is TGTGCCAGCAGCTTGTACGAGGAACAGGGAAATTATGGCTACACCTTC.

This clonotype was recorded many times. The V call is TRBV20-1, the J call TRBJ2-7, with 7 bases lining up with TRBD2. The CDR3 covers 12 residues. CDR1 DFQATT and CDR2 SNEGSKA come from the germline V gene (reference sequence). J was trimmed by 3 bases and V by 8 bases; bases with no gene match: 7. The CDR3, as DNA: TGCAGTACCCGGGACTACCTCTACGAGCAGTACTTC. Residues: CSTRDYLYEQYF.

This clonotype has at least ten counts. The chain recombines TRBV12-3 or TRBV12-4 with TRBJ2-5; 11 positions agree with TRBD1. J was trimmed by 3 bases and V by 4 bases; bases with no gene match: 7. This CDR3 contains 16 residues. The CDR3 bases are TGTGCCAGCAGTTCCCGAGGACAGGGGGCGAAAGAGACCCAGTACTTC. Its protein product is CASSSRGQGAKETQYF.